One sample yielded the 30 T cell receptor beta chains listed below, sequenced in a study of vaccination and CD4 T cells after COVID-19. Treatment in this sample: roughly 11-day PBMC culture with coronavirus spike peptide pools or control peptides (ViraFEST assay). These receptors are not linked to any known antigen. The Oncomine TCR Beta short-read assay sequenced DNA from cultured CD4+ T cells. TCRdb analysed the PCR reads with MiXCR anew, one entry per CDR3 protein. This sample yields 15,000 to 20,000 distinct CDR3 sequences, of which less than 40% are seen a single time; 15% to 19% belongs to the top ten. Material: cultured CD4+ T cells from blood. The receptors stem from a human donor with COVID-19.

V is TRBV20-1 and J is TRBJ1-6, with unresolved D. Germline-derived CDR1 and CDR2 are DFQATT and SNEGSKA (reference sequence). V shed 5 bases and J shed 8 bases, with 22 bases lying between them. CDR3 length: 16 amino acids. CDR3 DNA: TGCAGTGCTGTCCAGCGGAGGCAGATCGAGGATTCACCCCTCCACTTT. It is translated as CSAVQRRQIEDSPLHF.

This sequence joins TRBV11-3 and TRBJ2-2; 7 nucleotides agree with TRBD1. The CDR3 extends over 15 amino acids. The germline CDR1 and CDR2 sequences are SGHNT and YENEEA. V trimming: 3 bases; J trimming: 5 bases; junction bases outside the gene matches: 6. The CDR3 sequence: CASSFGTAITGELFF. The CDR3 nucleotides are TGTGCCAGCAGCTTCGGGACAGCTATAACCGGGGAGCTGTTTTTT. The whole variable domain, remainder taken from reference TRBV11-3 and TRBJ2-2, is EAGVVQSPRYKIIEKKQPVAFWCNPISGHNTLYWYLQNLGQGPELLIRYENEEAVDDSQLPKDRFSAERLKGVDSTLKIQPAELGDSAVYLCASSFGTAITGELFFGEGSRLTVL.

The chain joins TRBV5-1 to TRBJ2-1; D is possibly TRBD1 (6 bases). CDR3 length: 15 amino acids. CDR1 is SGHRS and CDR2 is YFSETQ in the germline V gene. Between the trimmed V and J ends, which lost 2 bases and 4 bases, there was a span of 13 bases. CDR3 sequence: CASSLEAGDYNEQFF. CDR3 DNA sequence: TGCGCCAGCAGCTTAGAGGCAGGGGATTACAATGAGCAGTTCTTC.

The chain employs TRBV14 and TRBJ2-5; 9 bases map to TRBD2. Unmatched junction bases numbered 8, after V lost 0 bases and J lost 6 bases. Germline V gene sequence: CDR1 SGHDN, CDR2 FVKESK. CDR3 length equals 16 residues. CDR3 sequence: CASSQDSSGISKTQYF. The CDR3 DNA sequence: TGTGCCAGCAGCCAAGATTCTAGCGGGATATCAAAGACCCAGTACTTC.

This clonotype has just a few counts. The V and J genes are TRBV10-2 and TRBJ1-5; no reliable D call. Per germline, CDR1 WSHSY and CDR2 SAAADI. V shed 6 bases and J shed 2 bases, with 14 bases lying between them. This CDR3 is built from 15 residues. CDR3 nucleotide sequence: TGCGCCAGCAGGTCGGAAAGTATAGGCAATCAGCCCCAGCATTTT. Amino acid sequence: CASRSESIGNQPQHF.

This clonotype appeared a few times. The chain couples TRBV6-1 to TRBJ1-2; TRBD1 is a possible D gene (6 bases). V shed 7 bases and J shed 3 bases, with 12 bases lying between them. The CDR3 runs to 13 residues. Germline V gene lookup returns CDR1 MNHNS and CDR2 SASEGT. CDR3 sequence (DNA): TGTGCCAGCACCAAGGGGGGGCACTATGGCTACACCTTC. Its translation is CASTKGGHYGYTF.

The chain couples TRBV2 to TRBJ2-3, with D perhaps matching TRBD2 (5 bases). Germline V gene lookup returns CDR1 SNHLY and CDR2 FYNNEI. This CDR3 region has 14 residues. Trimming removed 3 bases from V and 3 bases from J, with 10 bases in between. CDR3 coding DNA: TGTGCCAGCAGTGACGCTAGCTCGACAGATACGCAGTATTTT. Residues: CASSDASSTDTQYF.

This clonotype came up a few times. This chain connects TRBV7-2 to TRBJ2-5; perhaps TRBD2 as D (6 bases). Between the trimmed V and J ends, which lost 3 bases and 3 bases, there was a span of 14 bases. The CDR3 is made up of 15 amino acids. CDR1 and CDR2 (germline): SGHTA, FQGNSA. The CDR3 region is CASSLGGRKEETQYF. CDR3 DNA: TGTGCCAGCAGCTTGGGGGGACGCAAAGAAGAGACCCAGTACTTC.

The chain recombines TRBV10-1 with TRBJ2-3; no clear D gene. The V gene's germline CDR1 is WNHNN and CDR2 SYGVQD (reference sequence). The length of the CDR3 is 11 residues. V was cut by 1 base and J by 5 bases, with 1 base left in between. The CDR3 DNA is TGCGCCAGCAGTGAGTTAGATACGCAGTATTTT. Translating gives CASSELDTQYF.

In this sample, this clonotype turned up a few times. As DNA, the CDR3 is TGCGCCAGCATCACAGGGTGCCGGGCAACTAATGAAAAACTGTTTTTT. It yields the protein CASITGCRATNEKLFF. This rearrangement joins TRBV10-1 to TRBJ1-4; TRBD1 is a possible D gene (6 bases). Germline V CDR1 and CDR2: WNHNN, SYGVQD (reference sequence). CDR3 length: 16 residues. V was cut by 7 bases and J by 0 bases, with 15 bases left in between.

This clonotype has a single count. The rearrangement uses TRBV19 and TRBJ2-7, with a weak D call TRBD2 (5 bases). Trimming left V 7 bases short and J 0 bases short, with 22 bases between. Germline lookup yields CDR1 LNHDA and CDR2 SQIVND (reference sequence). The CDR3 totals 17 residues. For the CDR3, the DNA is TGTGCCAGTAACGTTCAAACCCGGGGTACAAGCTCCTACGAGCAGTACTTC. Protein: CASNVQTRGTSSYEQYF.

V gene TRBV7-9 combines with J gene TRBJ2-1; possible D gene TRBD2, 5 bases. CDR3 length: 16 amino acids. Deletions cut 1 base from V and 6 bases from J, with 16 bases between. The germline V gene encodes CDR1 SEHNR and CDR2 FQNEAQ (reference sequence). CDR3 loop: CASSLEASLVGNEQFF. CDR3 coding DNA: TGTGCCAGCAGCTTAGAGGCTAGCTTGGTCGGCAATGAGCAGTTCTTC. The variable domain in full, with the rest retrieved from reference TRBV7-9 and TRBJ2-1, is DTGVSQNPRHKITKRGQNVTFRCDPISEHNRLYWYRQTLGQGPEFLTYFQNEAQLEKSRLLSDRFSAERPKGSFSTLEIQRTEQGDSAMYLCASSLEASLVGNEQFFGPGTRLTVL.

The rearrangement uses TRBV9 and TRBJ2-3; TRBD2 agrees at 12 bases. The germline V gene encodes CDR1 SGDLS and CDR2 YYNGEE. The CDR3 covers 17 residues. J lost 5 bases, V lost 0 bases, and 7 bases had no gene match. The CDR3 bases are TGTGCCAGCAGCGTAGGAGCTAGCGGGGGGGTAGTAGATACGCAGTATTTT. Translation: CASSVGASGGVVDTQYF.

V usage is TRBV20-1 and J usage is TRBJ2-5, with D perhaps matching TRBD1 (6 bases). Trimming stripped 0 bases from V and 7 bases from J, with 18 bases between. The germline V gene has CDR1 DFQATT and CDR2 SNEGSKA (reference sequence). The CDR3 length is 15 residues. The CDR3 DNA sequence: TGCAGTGCTAGAGAACCTACAGGGCTCATGGTGACCCAGTACTTC. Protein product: CSAREPTGLMVTQYF.

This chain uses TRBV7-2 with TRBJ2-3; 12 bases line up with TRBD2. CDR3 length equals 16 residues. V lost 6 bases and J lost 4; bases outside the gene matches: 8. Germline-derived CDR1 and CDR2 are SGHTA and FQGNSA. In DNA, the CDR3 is TGTGCCAGCAGAAAAGGACTAGCGGGGAGCTCAGATACGCAGTATTTT. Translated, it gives CASRKGLAGSSDTQYF.

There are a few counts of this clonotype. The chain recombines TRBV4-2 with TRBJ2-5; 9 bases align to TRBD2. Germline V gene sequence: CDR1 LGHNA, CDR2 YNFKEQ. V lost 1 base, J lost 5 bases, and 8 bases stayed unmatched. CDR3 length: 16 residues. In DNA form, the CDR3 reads TGTGCCAGCAGCCAAGCTTTGCGGGGGGGGCAGGAGACCCAGTACTTC. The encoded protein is CASSQALRGGQETQYF.

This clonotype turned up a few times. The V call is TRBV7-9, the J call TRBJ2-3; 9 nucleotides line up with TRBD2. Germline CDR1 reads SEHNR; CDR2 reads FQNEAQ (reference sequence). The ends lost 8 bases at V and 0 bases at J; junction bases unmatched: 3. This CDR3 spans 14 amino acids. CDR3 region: CASLTSGSTDTQYF. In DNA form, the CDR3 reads TGTGCCAGCCTGACTAGCGGAAGCACAGATACGCAGTATTTT.

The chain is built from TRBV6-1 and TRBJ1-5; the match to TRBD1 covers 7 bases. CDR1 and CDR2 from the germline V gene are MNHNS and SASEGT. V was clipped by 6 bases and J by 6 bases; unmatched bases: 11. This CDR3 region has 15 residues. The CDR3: CASRDGDSRSQPQHF. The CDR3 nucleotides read TGTGCCAGCAGAGATGGGGACAGCCGTAGTCAGCCCCAGCATTTT.

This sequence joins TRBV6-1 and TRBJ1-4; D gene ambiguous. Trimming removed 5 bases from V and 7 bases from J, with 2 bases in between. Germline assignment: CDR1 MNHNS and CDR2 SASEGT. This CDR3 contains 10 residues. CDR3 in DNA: TGTGCCAGCAGTCGTGAAAAACTGTTTTTT. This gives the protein CASSREKLFF.

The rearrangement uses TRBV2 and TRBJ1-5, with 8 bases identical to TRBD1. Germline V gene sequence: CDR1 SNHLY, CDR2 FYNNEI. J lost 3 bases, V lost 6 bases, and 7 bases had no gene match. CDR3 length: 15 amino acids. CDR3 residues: CASSGPQGANQPQHF. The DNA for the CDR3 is TGTGCCAGCAGCGGGCCGCAGGGGGCCAATCAGCCCCAGCATTTT.

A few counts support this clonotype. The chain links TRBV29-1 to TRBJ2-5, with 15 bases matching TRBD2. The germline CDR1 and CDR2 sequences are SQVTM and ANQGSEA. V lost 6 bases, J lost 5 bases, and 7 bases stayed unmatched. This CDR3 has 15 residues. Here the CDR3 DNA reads TGCAGCGTGGGACTAGCGGGGGGCCTGGGTGAGACCCAGTACTTC. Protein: CSVGLAGGLGETQYF.

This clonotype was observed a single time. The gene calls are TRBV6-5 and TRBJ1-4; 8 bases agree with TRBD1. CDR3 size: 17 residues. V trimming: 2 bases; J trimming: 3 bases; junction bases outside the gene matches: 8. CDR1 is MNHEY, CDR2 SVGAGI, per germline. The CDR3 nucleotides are TGTGCCAGCAGTTACCAACAGGGGGTGGGGTCTAATGAAAAACTGTTTTTT. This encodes CASSYQQGVGSNEKLFF.

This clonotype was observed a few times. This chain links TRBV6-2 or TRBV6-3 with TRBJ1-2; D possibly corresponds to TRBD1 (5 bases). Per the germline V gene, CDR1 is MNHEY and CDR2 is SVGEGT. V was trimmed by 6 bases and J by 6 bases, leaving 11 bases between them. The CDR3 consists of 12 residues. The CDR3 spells CASRDKLDGYTF. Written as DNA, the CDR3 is TGTGCCAGCAGGGACAAGCTAGATGGCTACACCTTC.

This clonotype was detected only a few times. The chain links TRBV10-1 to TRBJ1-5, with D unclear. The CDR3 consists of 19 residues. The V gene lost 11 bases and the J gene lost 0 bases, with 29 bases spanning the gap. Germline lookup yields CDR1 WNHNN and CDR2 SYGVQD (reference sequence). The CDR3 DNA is TGCGCCGGATCAAACTGGCTGCTGGCGGGATCTCATAGCAATCAGCCCCAGCATTTT. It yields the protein CAGSNWLLAGSHSNQPQHF.

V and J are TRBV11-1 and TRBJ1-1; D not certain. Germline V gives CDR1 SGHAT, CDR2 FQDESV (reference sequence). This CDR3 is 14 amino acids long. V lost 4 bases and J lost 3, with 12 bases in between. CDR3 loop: CASSSPGPHTEAFF. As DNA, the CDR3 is TGTGCCAGCAGCTCGCCAGGACCTCACACTGAAGCTTTCTTT. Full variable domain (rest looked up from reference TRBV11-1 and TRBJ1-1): EAEVAQSPRYKITEKSQAVAFWCDPISGHATLYWYRQILGQGPELLVQFQDESVVDDSQLPKDRFSAERLKGVDSTLKIQPAELGDSAMYLCASSSPGPHTEAFFGQGTRLTVV.

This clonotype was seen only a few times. The CDR3 nucleotides read TGTGCCAGCAGCCGATCGACAGCTCCCAAAAACATTCAGTACTTC. Translating gives CASSRSTAPKNIQYF. The V and J genes are TRBV14 and TRBJ2-4, with D possibly matching TRBD1 (5 bases). This CDR3 has 15 amino acids. V was shortened by 4 bases and J by 2 bases, with 12 bases between the two germline ends. Germline V gives CDR1 SGHDN, CDR2 FVKESK.

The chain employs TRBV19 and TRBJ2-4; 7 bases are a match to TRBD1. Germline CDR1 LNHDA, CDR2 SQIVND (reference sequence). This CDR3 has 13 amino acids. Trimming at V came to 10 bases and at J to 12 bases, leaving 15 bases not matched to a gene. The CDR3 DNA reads TGTGCCACCCTGGGGACAGCTGATACCCGTCAGTACTTC. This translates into CATLGTADTRQYF.

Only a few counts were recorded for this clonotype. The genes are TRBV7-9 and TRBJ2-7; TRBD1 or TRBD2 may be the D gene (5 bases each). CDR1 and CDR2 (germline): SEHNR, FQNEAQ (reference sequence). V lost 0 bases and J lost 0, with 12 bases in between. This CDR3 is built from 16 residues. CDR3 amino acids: CASSLALGTDSYEQYF. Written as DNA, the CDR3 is TGTGCCAGCAGCTTAGCGCTGGGGACGGACTCCTACGAGCAGTACTTC.

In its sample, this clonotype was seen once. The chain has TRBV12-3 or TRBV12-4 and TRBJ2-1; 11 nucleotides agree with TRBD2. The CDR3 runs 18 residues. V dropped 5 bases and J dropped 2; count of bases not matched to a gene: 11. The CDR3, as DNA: TGTGCCAGCAGTGTGGGACTAGCGGCTGACTCCCCCTACAATGAGCAGTTCTTC. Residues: CASSVGLAADSPYNEQFF.

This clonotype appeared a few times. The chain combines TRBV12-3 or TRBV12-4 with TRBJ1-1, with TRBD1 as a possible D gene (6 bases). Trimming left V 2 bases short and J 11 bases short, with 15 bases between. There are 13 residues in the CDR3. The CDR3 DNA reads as TGTGCCAGCAGTTTACGGGGGCCCCAGGGGGCTTTCTTT. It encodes CASSLRGPQGAFF.